This T cell receptor beta chain was sequenced for a study of cytomegalovirus exposure and HLA in healthy donors. Study as a whole: Among the approximately 400 donors who were genotyped, approximately 84% fell in the genetic ancestry cluster that is associated with self-reported Caucasian donors.

The CDR3 spans 11 residues. CDR1 is KGHSH and CDR2 is LQKENI in the germline V gene. Trimming removed 8 bases from V and 5 bases from J, with 8 bases in between. With respect to this clone: Its antigen is as yet unknown.

Study-wide findings and caveats: For presence/absence analyses, sequencing depth was assumed to be roughly uniform across donors.

PCR amplification relied on 60 Vbeta primers (plus 13 Jbeta primers). Assay: immunoSEQ multiplex PCR; the TCRdb copy retains only in-frame clones and omits some. The sample spans 130,000 or so clones; the ten largest clones claim approximately 2%. This receptor was taken from a young woman in good health and CMV-seronegative. V gene TRBV18 combines with J gene TRBJ2-3; a possible D gene is TRBD2 (6 bases). Sequencing was done on a sample of PBMCs. CDR3 sequence: CASGGGDTQYF. The CDR3, as DNA: TGTGCCAGCGGGGGAGGAGATACGCAGTATTTT.